This TCR beta chain was profiled in a study of blood T cell repertoires in COVID-19. Overall study context: The United States, Italy and Spain were the sources of the acute and convalescent COVID-19 samples.

Membership in each cohort depended on participant-reported clinical history. Methods used by the authors: Amplification with reference gene primers provided the estimates of nucleated cell counts. The table came from immunoSEQ multiplex PCR; TCRdb's copy has only in-frame clones and leaves some out. That table furnishes V, J and clone size, whereas the DNA furnished D and trimming. The table shows 300,000 to 450,000 clones, with 70% to 90% occurring only once. CDR3 length equals 20 residues. CDR1 and CDR2 (germline): ENHRY, SYGVKD. The V end was cut by 3 bases, the J end by 1 base, with 26 bases between.

Sample: PBMCs or T cells enriched from blood (not recorded which). The chain links TRBV10-3 to TRBJ2-3, with D unresolved. The clonotype comes from a man between 25 and 39 years old who had recovered from COVID-19. CDR3 nucleotides: TGTGCCATCAGTGATAAACTCACCATTCGTGACTCCTTTCGCACAGATACGCAGTATTTT. Translated: CAISDKLTIRDSFRTDTQYF.